These 8 T cell receptor beta chains were all obtained from the same sample, sequenced in a study of blood T cell repertoires in COVID-19. Repertoires were generated with immunoSEQ multiplex PCR, while TCRdb's copy carries only in-frame clones and drops some. This table has 200,000 to 250,000 clones, 88% appearing once. The source material was PBMCs or T cells enriched from blood (not recorded which). Receptor source: a woman aged 25-40 years who had been exposed to COVID-19.

V is TRBV13 and J is TRBJ1-1, with TRBD1 matching over 7 bases. V shed 1 base, J shed 11 bases, and the junction held 7 bases outside the gene matches. The CDR3 has 13 residues. In germline, CDR1 is PRHDT, CDR2 FYEKMQ (reference sequence). The chain's CDR3 is CASSLDRGTVAFF. The DNA of the CDR3 is TGTGCCAGCAGCTTAGATCGGGGGACAGTGGCTTTCTTT.

The chain links TRBV7-8 to TRBJ2-6, with 10 bases aligning to TRBD2. Germline trimming cut 5 bases from V and 1 base from J; bases unmatched to any gene: 11. CDR1 is SGHVS, CDR2 FQNEAQ, per germline. The CDR3 has 19 amino acids. Here the CDR3 reads CASSRRGAGGTSGANVLTF. CDR3 in DNA: TGTGCCAGCAGCAGAAGAGGAGCGGGAGGGACTTCTGGGGCCAACGTCCTGACTTTC.

V gene TRBV30 combines with J gene TRBJ2-1; TRBD2 matches 10 bases. V gave up 0 bases and J gave up 4 bases; unmatched junction bases: 15. Germline CDR1 reads GTSNPN; CDR2 reads SVGIG (reference sequence). The CDR3 spans 19 residues. CDR3 residues: CAWSVFYPSGRAGYNEQFF. The CDR3, as DNA: TGTGCCTGGAGTGTATTTTATCCGAGCGGGAGGGCCGGGTACAATGAGCAGTTCTTC.

This sequence joins TRBV7-9 and TRBJ1-2; weak D call: TRBD1 (6 bases). The CDR3 spans 12 residues. V dropped 5 bases and J dropped 6 bases, with 10 bases sitting between them. Germline assignment: CDR1 SEHNR and CDR2 FQNEAQ (reference sequence). For the CDR3, the DNA is TGTGCCAGCAGCCGGCGGACAGATGGCTACACCTTC. It specifies CASSRRTDGYTF.

The gene calls are TRBV28 and TRBJ1-6; D remains ambiguous. Deletions cut 6 bases from V and 2 bases from J, with 17 bases between. This CDR3 spans 17 amino acids. CDR1 MDHEN and CDR2 SYDVKM come from the germline V gene. The chain's CDR3 is CASSFTSNPPYNSPLHF. The CDR3, as DNA: TGTGCCAGCAGCTTTACTTCTAACCCACCCTATAATTCACCCCTCCACTTT.

The V and J genes are TRBV11-2 and TRBJ1-1; possible D gene TRBD1, 6 bases. The germline V and J ends were trimmed by 5 bases and 5 bases, with 27 bases remaining between them. CDR3 size: 18 residues. Germline CDR1 reads SGHAT; CDR2 reads FQNNGV. CDR3 in DNA: TGTGCCAGCAGCCCTACTACCCTGGTCAGGGGCGGTGGTACTGAAGCTTTCTTT. Translated, it gives CASSPTTLVRGGGTEAFF. Full variable domain (remainder filled in from reference TRBV11-2 and TRBJ1-1): EAGVAQSPRYKIIEKRQSVAFWCNPISGHATLYWYQQILGQGPKLLIQFQNNGVVDDSQLPKDRFSAERLKGVDSTLKIQPAKLEDSAVYLCASSPTTLVRGGGTEAFFGQGTRLTVV.

The chain has TRBV6-1 and TRBJ1-2; no clear D gene. The CDR3 totals 18 residues. Trimming shortened V by 1 base and J by 3 bases, and 21 bases separated the two germline ends. Per the germline V gene, CDR1 is MNHNS and CDR2 is SASEGT. The CDR3 DNA is TGTGCCAGCAGTGAAGAAGGCGGTAGAGGTCGGCCTTACTATGGCTACACCTTC. Translation: CASSEEGGRGRPYYGYTF.

The chain carries TRBV28 and TRBJ1-4; 9 positions agree with TRBD1. Germline CDR1 MDHEN, CDR2 SYDVKM. The CDR3 is made up of 17 amino acids. The V segment lost 5 bases and the J segment 3 bases; nucleotides outside the gene matches: 10. Written as DNA, the CDR3 is TGTGCCAGCAGTCCCCCGGGACAGGGAAGGCCTAATGAAAAACTGTTTTTT. It encodes CASSPPGQGRPNEKLFF.